This T cell receptor beta chain stems from a study of blood T cell repertoires in COVID-19. Study as a whole: In each case, the material was cDNA or gDNA derived from T cells, B-cell-depleted T cells, or PBMCs.

This clone occurred once. Clones were sequenced by immunoSEQ multiplex PCR, and TCRdb holds only the in-frame ones, with some missing. The data show 73,000 or so clones, around 88% seen once. Germline V CDR1 and CDR2: SNHLY, FYNNEI. The J segment lost 4 bases and the V segment lost 5 bases, leaving 7 bases of the junction unmatched. CDR3 length equals 15 residues. What was sequenced was peripheral blood. The receptor comes from a man between 45 and 60 years old with active COVID-19. The chain joins TRBV2 to TRBJ2-3; 9 bases map to TRBD1. Here the CDR3 reads CASSSPGQGSDTQYF. CDR3 nucleotides: TGTGCCAGCAGTTCACCGGGACAGGGTTCAGATACGCAGTATTTT.